This T cell receptor (beta chain) came from a study of T cell responses to AZD1222 COVID-19 vaccine. Whole-study results and caveats: The reported proportion of spike-specific TCRs targeting unmutated variant regions was nearly half. Increases in Spike-specific TCR breadth and depth were seen after two AZD1222 doses.

Data came from immunoSEQ multiplex PCR; TCRdb stores just in-frame clones and leaves some out. The table lists some 120,000 clones, 90% of them singletons. This clone was found many times. Its antigen is undetermined. The sample has other DNA sequences that encode this CDR3 too. The CDR3 covers 12 residues. The germline V gene encodes CDR1 SNHLY and CDR2 FYNNEI. V dropped 4 bases and J dropped 2 bases, with 2 bases sitting between them. This TCR came from an adult in good health. The gene calls are TRBV2 and TRBJ2-2; unclear D gene. The specimen comprised peripheral blood, sampled on day 0 of MenACWY control vaccination. Here the CDR3 reads CASSGNTGELFF. The CDR3 bases are TGTGCCAGCAGTGGAAACACCGGGGAGCTGTTTTTT.